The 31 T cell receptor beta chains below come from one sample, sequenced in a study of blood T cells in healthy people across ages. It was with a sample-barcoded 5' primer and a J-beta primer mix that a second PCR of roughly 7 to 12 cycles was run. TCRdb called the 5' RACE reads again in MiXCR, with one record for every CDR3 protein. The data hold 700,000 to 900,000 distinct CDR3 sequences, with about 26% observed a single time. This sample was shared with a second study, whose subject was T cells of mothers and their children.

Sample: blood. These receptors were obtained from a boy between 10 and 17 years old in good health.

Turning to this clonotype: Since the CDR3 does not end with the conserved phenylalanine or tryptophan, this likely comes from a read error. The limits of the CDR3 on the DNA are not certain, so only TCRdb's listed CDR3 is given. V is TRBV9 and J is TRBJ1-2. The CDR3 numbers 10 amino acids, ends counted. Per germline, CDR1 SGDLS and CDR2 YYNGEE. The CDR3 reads CASSVVEQRV.

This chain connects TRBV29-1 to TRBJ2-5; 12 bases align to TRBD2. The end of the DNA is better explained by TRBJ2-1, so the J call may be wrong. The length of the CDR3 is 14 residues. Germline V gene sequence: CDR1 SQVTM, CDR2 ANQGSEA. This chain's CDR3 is CSVEMLAGGSEQFF. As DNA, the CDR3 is TGCAGCGTTGAGATGCTAGCGGGGGGGAGCGAGCAGTTCTTC.

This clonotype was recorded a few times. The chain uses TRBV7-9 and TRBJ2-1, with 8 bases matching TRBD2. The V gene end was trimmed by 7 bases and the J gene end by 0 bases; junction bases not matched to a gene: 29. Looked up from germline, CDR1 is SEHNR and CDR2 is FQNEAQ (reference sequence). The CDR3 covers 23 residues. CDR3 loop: CASIASRTRGSGGPPFSYNEQFF. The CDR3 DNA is TGTGCCAGCATAGCGAGTCGGACAAGGGGGAGCGGGGGTCCTCCCTTCTCCTACAATGAGCAGTTCTTC.

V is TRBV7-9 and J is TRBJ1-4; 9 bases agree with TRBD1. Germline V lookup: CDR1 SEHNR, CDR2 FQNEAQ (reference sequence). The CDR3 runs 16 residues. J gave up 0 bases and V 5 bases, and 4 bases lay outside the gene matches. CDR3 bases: TGTGCCAGCAGCCGGGACAGGGATGCAACTAATGAAAAACTGTTTTTT. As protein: CASSRDRDATNEKLFF. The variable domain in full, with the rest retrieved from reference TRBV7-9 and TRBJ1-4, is DTGVSQNPRHKITKRGQNVTFRCDPISEHNRLYWYRQTLGQGPEFLTYFQNEAQLEKSRLLSDRFSAERPKGSFSTLEIQRTEQGDSAMYLCASSRDRDATNEKLFFGSGTQLSVL.

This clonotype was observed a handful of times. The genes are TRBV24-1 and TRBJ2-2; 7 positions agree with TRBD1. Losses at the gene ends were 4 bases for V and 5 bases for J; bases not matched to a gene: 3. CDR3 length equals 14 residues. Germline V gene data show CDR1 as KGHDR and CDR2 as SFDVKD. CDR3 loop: CATSDIQGTGELFF. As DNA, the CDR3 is TGTGCCACCAGTGACATACAGGGGACCGGGGAGCTGTTTTTT.

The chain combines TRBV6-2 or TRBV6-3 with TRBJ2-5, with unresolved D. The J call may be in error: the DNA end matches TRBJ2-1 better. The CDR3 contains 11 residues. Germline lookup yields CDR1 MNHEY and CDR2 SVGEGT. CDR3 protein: CASSYPGEQFF. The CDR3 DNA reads TGTGCCAGCAGTTACCCCGGTGAGCAGTTCTTC.

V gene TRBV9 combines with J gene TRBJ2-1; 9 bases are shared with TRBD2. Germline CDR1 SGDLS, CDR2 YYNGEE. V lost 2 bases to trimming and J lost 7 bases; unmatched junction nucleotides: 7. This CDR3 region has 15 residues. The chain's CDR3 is CASSVLGGGANEQFF. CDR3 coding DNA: TGTGCCAGCAGCGTTTTGGGCGGGGGGGCGAATGAGCAGTTCTTC.

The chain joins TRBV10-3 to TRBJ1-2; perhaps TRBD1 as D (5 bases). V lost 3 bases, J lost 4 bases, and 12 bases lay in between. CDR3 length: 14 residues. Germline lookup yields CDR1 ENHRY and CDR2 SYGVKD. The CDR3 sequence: CAISDQGEGYGYTF. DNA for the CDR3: TGTGCCATCAGTGACCAGGGCGAGGGCTATGGCTACACCTTC.

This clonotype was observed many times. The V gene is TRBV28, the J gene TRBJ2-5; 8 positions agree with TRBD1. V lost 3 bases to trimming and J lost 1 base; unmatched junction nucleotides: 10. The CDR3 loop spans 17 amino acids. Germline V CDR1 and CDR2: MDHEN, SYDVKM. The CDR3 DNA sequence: TGTGCCAGCAGTTTGCCCACAGGGGGAGACTCCCAAGAGACCCAGTACTTC. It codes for CASSLPTGGDSQETQYF.

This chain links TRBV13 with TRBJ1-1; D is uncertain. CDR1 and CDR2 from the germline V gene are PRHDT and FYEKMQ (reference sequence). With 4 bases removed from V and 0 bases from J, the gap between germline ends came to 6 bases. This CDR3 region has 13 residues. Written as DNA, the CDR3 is TGTGCCAGCAGCTACGACCTGAACACTGAAGCTTTCTTT. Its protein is CASSYDLNTEAFF.

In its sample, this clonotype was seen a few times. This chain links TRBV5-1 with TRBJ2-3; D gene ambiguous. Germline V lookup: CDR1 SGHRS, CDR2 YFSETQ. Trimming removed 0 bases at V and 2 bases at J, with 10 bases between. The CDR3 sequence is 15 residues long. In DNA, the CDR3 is TGCGCCAGCAGCTTGGGCTCATCCACCACAGATACGCAGTATTTT. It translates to CASSLGSSTTDTQYF.

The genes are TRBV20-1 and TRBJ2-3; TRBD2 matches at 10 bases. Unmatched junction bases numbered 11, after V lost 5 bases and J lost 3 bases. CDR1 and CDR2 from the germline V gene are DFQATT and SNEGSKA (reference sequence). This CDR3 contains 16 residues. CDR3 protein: CSASAGAGGLTDTQYF. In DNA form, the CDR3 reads TGCAGTGCTTCGGCCGGAGCGGGGGGGTTGACAGATACGCAGTATTTT.

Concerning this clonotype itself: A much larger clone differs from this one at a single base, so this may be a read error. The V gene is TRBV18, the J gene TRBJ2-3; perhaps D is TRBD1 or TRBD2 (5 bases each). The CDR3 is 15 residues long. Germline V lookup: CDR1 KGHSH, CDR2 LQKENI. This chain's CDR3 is CASSPQLGGTGTQYF. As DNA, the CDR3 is TGTGCCAGCTCACCACAACTAGGCGGCACAGGTACGCAGTATTTT.

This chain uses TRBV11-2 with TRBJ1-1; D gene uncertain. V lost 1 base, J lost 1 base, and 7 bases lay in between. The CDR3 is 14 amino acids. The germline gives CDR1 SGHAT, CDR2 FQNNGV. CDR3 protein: CASSLVYRNTEAFF. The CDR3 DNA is TGTGCCAGCAGCTTAGTTTACCGGAACACTGAAGCTTTCTTT.

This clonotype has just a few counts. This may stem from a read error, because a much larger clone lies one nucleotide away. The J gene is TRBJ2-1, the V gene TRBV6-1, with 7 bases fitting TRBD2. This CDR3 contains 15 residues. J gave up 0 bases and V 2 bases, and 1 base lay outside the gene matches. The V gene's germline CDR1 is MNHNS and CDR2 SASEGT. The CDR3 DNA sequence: TGTGCCAGCAGTGAACCGGGGGGCTCCTACAATGAGCAGTTCTTC. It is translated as CASSEPGGSYNEQFF.

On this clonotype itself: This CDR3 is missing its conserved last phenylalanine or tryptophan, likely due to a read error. The CDR3 DNA is TGCAGCGTTGAAGATACCGCGTACGAGCAGTACCTC. It translates to CSVEDTAYEQYL. The chain recombines TRBV29-1 with TRBJ2-7, with D uncertain. Germline V gene data show CDR1 as SQVTM and CDR2 as ANQGSEA. V was cut by 0 bases and J by 4 bases, with 7 bases left in between. The CDR3 has 12 residues.

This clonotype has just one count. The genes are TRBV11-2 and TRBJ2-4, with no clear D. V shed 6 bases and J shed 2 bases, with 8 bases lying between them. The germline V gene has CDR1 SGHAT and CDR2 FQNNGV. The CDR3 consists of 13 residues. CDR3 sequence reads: CASRSVSKNIQYF. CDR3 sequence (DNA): TGTGCCAGCAGATCAGTTTCCAAAAACATTCAGTACTTC.

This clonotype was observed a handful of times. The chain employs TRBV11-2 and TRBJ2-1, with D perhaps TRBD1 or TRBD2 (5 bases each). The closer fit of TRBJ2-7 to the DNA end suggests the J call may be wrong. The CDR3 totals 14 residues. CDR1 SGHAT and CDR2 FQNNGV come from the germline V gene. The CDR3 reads CASSLTWDGYEQYF. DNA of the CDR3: TGTGCCAGCAGCCTCACATGGGACGGCTACGAGCAGTACTTC.

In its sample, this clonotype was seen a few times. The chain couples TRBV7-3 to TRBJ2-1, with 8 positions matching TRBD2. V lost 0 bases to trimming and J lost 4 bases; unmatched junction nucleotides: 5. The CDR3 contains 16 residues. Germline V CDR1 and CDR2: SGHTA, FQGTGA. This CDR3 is CASSLTRTGGYNEQFF. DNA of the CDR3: TGTGCCAGCAGCTTAACGAGGACGGGGGGGTACAATGAGCAGTTCTTC.

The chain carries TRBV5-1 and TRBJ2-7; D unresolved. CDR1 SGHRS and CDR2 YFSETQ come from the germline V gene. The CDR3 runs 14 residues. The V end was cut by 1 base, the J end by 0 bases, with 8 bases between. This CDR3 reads CASSLKGDSYEQYF. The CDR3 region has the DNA TGCGCCAGCAGCTTGAAAGGAGACTCCTACGAGCAGTACTTC.

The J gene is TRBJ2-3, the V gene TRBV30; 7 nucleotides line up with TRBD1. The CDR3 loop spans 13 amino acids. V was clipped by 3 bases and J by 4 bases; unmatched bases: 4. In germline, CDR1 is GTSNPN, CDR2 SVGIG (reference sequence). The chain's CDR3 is CAWSLTGPDTQYF. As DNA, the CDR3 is TGTGCCTGGAGCCTGACAGGGCCAGATACGCAGTATTTT.

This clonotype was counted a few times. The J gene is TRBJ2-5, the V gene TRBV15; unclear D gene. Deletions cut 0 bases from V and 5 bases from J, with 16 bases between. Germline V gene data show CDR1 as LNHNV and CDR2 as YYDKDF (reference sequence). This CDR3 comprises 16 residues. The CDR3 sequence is CATSRDQLEFSETQYF. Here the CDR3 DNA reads TGTGCCACCAGCAGAGATCAACTGGAATTCAGTGAGACCCAGTACTTC.

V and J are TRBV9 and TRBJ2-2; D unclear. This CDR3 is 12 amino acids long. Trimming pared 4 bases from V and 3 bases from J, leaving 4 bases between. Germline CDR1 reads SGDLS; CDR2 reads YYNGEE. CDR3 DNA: TGTGCCAGCAGCCCCCACACCGGGGAGCTGTTTTTT. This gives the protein CASSPHTGELFF.

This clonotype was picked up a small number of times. CDR3 residues: CASSFRHNHEQYF. CDR3 in DNA: TGTGCCAGCAGTTTCAGGCATAACCACGAGCAGTACTTC. This chain connects TRBV28 to TRBJ2-5; no firm D call. The J call is uncertain, as TRBJ2-7 better fits the DNA end. From germline, CDR1 is MDHEN and CDR2 SYDVKM. This CDR3 region has 13 residues.

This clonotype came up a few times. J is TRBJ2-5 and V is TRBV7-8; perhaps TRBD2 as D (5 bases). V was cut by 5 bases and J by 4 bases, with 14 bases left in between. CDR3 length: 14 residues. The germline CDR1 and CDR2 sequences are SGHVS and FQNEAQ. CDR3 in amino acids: CASSVDSGRETQYF. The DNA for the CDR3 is TGTGCCAGCAGCGTAGACTCGGGAAGAGAGACCCAGTACTTC. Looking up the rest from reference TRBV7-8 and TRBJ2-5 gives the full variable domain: GAGVSQSPRYKVAKRGQDVALRCDPISGHVSLFWYQQALGQGPEFLTYFQNEAQLDKSGLPSDRFFAERPEGSVSTLKIQRTQQEDSAVYLCASSVDSGRETQYFGPGTRLLVL.

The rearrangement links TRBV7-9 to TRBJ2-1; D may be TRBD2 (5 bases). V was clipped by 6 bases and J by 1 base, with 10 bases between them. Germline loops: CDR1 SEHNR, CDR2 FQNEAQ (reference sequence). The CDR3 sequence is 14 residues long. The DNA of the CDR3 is TGTGCCAGCAGTATAGAGGGTTCCTACAATGAGCAGTTCTTC. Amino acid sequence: CASSIEGSYNEQFF.

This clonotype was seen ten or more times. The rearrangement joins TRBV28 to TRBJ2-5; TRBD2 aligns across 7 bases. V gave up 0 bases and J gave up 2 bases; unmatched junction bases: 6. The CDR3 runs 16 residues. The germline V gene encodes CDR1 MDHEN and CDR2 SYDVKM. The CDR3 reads CASSLWASGGQETQYF. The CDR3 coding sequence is TGTGCCAGCAGTTTATGGGCTAGCGGAGGGCAAGAGACCCAGTACTTC.

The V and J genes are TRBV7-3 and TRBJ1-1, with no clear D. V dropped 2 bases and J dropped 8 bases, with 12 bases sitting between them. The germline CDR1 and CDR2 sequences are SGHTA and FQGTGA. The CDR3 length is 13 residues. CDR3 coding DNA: TGTGCCAGCAGCTTATTCTCGGATACCGAAGCTTTCTTT. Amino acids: CASSLFSDTEAFF.

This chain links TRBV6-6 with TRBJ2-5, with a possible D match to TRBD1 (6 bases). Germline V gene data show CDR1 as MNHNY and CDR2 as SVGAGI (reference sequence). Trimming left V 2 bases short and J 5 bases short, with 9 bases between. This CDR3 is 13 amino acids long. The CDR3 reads CASSYGGPETQYF. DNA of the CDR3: TGTGCCAGCAGTTACGGGGGCCCGGAGACCCAGTACTTC.

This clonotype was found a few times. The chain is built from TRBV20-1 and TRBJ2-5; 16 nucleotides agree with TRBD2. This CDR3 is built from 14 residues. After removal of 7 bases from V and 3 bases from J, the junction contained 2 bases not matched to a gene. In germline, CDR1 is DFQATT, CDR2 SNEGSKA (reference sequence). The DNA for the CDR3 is TGCAGTGGGGGGACTAGCGGGGGGGAAGAGACCCAGTACTTC. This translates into CSGGTSGGEETQYF.

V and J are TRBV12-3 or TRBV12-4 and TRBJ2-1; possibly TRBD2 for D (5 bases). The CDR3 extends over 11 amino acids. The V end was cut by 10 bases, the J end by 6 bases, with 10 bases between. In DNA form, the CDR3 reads TGTGCCATCGCTACTAGCAATGAGCAGTTCTTC. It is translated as CAIATSNEQFF.